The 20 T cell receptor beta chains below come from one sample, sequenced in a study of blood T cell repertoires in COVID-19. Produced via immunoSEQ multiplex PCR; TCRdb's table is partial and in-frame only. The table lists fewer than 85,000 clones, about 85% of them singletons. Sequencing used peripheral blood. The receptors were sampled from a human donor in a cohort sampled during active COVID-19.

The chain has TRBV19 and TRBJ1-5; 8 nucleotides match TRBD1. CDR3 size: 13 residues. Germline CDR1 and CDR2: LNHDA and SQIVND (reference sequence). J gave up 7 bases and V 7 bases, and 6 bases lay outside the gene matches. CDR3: CASKDREGQPQHF. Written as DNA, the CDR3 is TGTGCCAGTAAGGACAGGGAAGGGCAGCCCCAGCATTTT. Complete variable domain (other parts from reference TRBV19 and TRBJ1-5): DGGITQSPKYLFRKEGQNVTLSCEQNLNHDAMYWYRQDPGQGLRLIYYSQIVNDFQKGDIAEGYSVSREKKESFPLTVTSAQKNPTAFYLCASKDREGQPQHFGDGTRLSIL.

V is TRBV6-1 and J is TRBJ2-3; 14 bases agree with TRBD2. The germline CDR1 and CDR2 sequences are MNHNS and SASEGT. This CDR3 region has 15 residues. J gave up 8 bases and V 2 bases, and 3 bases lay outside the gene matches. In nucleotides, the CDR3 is TGTGCCAGCAGTGAACCCGGGACTAGCGGGAGTACGCAGTATTTT. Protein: CASSEPGTSGSTQYF.

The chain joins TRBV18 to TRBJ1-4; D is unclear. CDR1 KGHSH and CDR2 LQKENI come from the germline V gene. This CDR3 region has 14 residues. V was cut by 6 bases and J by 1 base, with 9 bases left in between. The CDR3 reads CASSPRRTNEKLFF. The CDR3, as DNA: TGTGCCAGCTCCCCGAGGCGAACTAATGAAAAACTGTTTTTT.

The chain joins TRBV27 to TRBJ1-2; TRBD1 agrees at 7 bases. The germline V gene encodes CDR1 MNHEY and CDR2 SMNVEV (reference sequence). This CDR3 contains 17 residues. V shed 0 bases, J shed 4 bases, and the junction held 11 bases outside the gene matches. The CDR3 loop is CASSLSTMTGPFYGYTF. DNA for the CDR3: TGTGCCAGCAGTTTATCCACAATGACAGGGCCCTTCTATGGCTACACCTTC.

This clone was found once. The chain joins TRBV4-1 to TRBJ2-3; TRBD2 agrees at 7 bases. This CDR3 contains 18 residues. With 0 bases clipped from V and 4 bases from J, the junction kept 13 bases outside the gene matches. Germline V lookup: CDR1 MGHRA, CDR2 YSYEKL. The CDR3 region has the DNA TGCGCCAGCAGCCAAGATTCCTCCGGGGGGATATGGGCAGATACGCAGTATTTT. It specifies CASSQDSSGGIWADTQYF.

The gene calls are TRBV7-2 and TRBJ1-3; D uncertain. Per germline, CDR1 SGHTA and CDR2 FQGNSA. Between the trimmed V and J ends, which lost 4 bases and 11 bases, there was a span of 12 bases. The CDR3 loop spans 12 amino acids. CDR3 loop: CASSSVSYPIYF. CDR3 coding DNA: TGTGCCAGCAGCTCAGTTTCTTACCCCATATATTTT.

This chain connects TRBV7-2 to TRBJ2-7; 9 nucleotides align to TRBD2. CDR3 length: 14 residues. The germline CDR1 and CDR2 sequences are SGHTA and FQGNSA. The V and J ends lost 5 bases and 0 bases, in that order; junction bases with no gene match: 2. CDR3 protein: CASSGSGSSYEQYF. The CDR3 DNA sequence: TGTGCCAGCAGCGGTAGCGGGAGCTCCTACGAGCAGTACTTC.

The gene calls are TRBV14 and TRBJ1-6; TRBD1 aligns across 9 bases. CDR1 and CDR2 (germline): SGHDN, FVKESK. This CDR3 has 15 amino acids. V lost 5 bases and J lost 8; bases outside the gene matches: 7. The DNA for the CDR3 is TGTGCCAGCAGCGGGGACAGGGCGGCTGATTCACCCCTCCACTTT. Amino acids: CASSGDRAADSPLHF.

CDR3 in DNA: TGTGCCAGCAGCCGAACGCGGGGGAAGAACACTGAAGCTTTCTTT. This translates into CASSRTRGKNTEAFF. The chain employs TRBV5-4 and TRBJ1-1; maybe TRBD1 (5 bases). Germline lookup yields CDR1 SGHNT and CDR2 YYREEE (reference sequence). Deletions cut 4 bases from V and 1 base from J, with 14 bases between. This CDR3 has 15 residues.

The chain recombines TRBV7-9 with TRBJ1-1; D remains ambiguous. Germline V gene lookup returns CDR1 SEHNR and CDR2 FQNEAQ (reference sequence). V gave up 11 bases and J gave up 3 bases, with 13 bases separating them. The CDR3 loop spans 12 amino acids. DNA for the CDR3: TGTGCCGGTAAAACACAGCACACTGAAGCTTTCTTT. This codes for CAGKTQHTEAFF.

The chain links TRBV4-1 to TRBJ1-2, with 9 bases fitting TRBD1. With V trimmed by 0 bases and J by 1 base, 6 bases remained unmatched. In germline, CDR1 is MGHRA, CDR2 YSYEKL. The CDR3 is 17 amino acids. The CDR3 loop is CASSQDPGTGSNYGYTF. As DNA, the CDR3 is TGCGCCAGCAGCCAAGACCCCGGGACAGGGAGTAACTATGGCTACACCTTC.

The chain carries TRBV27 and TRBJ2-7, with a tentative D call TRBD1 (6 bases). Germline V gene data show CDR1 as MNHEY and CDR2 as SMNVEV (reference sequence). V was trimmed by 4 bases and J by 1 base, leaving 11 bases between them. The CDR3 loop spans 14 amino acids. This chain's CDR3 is CASSYRVGSYEQYF. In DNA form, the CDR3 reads TGTGCCAGCAGTTACAGGGTTGGGTCCTACGAGCAGTACTTC.

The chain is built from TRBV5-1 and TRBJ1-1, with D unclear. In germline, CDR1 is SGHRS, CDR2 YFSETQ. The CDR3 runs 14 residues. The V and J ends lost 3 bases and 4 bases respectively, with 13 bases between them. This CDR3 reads CASSSQWEGTEAFF. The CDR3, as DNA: TGCGCCAGCAGCTCCCAATGGGAGGGCACTGAAGCTTTCTTT.

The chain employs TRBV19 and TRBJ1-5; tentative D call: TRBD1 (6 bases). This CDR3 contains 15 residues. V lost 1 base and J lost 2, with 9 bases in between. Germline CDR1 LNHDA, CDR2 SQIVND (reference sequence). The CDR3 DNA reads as TGTGCCAGTAGTATAGTTCGACAGGGCAATCAGCCCCAGCATTTT. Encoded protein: CASSIVRQGNQPQHF.

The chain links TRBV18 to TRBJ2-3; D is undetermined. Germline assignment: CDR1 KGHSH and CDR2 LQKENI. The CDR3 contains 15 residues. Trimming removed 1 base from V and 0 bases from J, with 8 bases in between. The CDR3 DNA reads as TGTGCCAGCTCACCACGCGGAACTAGCACAGATACGCAGTATTTT. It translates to CASSPRGTSTDTQYF. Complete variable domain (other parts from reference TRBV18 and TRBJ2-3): NAGVMQNPRHLVRRRGQEARLRCSPMKGHSHVYWYRQLPEEGLKFMVYLQKENIIDESGMPKERFSAEFPKEGPSILRIQQVVRGDSAAYFCASSPRGTSTDTQYFGPGTRLTVL.

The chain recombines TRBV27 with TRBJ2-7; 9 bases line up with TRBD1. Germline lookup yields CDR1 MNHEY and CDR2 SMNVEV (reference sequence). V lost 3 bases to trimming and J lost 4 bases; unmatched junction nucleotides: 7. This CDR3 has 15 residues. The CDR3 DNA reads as TGTGCCAGCAGTTTGAAGACAGGGGGAGGTTACGAGCAGTACTTC. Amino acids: CASSLKTGGGYEQYF.

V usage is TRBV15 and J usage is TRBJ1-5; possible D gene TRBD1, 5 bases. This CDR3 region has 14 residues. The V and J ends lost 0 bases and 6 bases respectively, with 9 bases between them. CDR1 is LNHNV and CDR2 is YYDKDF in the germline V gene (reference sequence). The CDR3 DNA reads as TGTGCCACCAGCAGAGATGGGGCGGCTCAGCCCCAGCATTTT. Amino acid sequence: CATSRDGAAQPQHF. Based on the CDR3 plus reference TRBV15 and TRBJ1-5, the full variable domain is DAMVIQNPRYQVTQFGKPVTLSCSQTLNHNVMYWYQQKSSQAPKLLFHYYDKDFNNEADTPDNFQSRRPNTSFCFLDIRSPGLGDTAMYLCATSRDGAAQPQHFGDGTRLSIL.

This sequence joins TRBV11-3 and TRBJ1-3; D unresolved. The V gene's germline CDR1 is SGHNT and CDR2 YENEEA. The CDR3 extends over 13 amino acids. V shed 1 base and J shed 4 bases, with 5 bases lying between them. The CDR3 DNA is TGTGCCAGCAGCTTAGGACTCGGAAACACCATATATTTT. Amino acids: CASSLGLGNTIYF.

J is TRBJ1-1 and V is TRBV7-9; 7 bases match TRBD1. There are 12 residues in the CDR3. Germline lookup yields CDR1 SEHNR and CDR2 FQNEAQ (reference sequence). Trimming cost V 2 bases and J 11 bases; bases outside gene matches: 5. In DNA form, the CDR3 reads TGTGCCAGCAGCTTACAACAGGGGTGGGCTTTCTTT. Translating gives CASSLQQGWAFF.

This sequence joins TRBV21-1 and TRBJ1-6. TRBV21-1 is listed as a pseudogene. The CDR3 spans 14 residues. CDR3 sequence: CASSKLEGNSPLHF. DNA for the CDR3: TGTGCCAGCAGCAAACTCGAGGGTAATTCACCCCTCCACTTT.